The TCR beta chain described here comes from a study of spatial heterogeneity in lung cancer. Study summary: On average, each unique TCR and UMI combination appeared more than ten times in raw reads. Findings and limits, study-wide: Regional and ubiquitous nonsynonymous mutations were tracked by counts of regional and ubiquitous expanded TCRs, respectively. Tumors with more nonsynonymous mutations had more expanded intratumoral alpha and beta TCRs.

TCRdb called the 5' RACE reads again in MiXCR, with one record for every CDR3 protein. The data contain some 9,300 distinct CDR3 sequences, about 54% of them singletons. Germline V lookup: CDR1 MGHRA, CDR2 YSYEKL. The ends lost 5 bases at V and 4 bases at J; junction bases unmatched: 11. This CDR3 has 16 amino acids. The sample's time point: sample taken at primary tumor resection. Tumor, nontumor lung or frozen PBMC supplied whole RNA, sequenced without sorting. This clonotype was seen a few times. Its target is unknown. This sequence joins TRBV4-1 and TRBJ2-3; TRBD2 aligns across 8 bases. The source is a female donor with early-stage non-small cell lung cancer. The sequenced sample was lung tumor tissue, obtained at surgery. CDR3 region: CASSYIGGAVSDTQYF. The DNA of the CDR3 is TGCGCCAGCAGCTACATCGGGGGGGCCGTATCAGATACGCAGTATTTT.